Included here is one T cell receptor beta chain sequence, with context. Its target is unknown. CDR3 size: 15 residues. Germline CDR1 is LNHNV and CDR2 is YYDKDF (reference sequence). The data are from a study of T cells expressing NK-cell markers. Findings and limits, study-wide: What remained unclear was the HCMV specificity of expanded NKG2C+ T cell clones.

TCRdb derives one entry per CDR3 protein from the 5' RACE reads, leaving out DNA. This sample's clone table lists roughly 280,000 distinct CDR3 sequences. Sequenced sample: blood T cells: a sorted CD56 or NKG2C T cell subset, CD4+ or CD8+ T cells, or bulk PBMC T cells (not recorded which). V and J are TRBV15 and TRBJ2-1; lacking DNA, the TRBD1 call made by TCRdb goes unchecked. This clonotype originated in a man aged 18 to 35 in good health. The CDR3 here is CATSREPGTYNEQFF.